This T cell receptor beta chain derives from a study of T cells after yellow fever vaccination. General observations from the study: Of the clonotypes, a small share occurred in both CD4 and CD8 compartments. Clones from primary vaccination mostly reappeared after the booster (approximately 95% CD4, approximately 86% CD8).

The CDR3 runs 14 residues. Germline trimming cut 5 bases from V and 8 bases from J; bases unmatched to any gene: 3. In germline, CDR1 is KGHSH, CDR2 LQKENI. Note on this clonotype: The target antigen is unknown.

TCRdb re-called the 5' RACE reads with MiXCR, one entry per CDR3 protein. The sample records fewer than 400,000 distinct CDR3 sequences, roughly 10% being singletons. This specimen consisted of CD4+ T cells sorted from PBMCs, obtained 45 days after the yellow fever booster vaccination. The chain carries TRBV18 and TRBJ1-6, with 10 nucleotides matching TRBD1. This sequence was found in a man aged 18-30 years who received the YFV17D yellow fever vaccine. The CDR3 here is CASSSTGGDSPLHF. The CDR3 bases are TGTGCCAGCTCATCGACAGGGGGCGATTCACCCCTCCACTTT.